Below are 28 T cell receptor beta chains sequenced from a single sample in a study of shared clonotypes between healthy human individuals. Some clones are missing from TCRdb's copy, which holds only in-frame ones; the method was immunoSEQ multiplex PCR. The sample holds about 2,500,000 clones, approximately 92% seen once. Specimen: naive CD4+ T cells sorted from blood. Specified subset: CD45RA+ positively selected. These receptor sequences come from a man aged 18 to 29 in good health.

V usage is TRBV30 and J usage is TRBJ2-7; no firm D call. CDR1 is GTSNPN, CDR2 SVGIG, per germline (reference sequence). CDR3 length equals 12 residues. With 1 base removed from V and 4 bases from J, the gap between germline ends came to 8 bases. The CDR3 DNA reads TGTGCCTGGAGTGAACAGACTTACGAGCAGTACTTC. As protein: CAWSEQTYEQYF.

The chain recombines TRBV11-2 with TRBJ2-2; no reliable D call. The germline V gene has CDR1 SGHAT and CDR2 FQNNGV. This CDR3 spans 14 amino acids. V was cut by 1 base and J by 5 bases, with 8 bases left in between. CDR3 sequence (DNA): TGTGCCAGCAGCTTAGCGGCAGGAACCGGGGAGCTGTTTTTT. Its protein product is CASSLAAGTGELFF.

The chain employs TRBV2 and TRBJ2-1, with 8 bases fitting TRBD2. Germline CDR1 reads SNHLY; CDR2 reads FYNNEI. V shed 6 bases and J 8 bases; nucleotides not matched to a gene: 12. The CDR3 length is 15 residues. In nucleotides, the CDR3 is TGTGCCAGCAGGTCCTACCGGGAGGGCGGGCATGAGCAGTTCTTC. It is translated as CASRSYREGGHEQFF.

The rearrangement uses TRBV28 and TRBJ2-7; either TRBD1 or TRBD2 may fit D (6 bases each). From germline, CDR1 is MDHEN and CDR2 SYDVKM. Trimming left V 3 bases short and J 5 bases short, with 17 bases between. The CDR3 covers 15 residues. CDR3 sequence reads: CASSLAGTGRNEQYF. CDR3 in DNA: TGTGCCAGCAGTTTGGCCGGTACAGGGAGGAACGAGCAGTACTTC.

CDR3 DNA sequence: TGTGCCAGTAGTATGGGATTAACAGGGGAAGCCTACGAGCAGTACTTC. It yields the protein CASSMGLTGEAYEQYF. The rearrangement uses TRBV19 and TRBJ2-7, with TRBD1 matching 7 bases. This CDR3 is 16 amino acids long. Unmatched junction bases numbered 10, after V lost 3 bases and J lost 2 bases. Germline V gene data show CDR1 as LNHDA and CDR2 as SQIVND (reference sequence).

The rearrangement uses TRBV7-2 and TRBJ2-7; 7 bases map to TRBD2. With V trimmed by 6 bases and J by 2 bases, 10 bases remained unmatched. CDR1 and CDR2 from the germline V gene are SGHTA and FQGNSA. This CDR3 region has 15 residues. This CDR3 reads CASSWWAGVAYEQYF. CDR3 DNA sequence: TGTGCCAGCAGTTGGTGGGCGGGAGTCGCCTACGAGCAGTACTTC.

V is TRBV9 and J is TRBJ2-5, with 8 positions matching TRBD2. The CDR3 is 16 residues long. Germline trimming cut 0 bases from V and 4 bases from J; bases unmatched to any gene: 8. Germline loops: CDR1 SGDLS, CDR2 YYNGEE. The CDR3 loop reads CASSVVPTGGAETQYF. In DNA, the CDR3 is TGTGCCAGCAGCGTAGTACCCACGGGGGGGGCAGAGACCCAGTACTTC.

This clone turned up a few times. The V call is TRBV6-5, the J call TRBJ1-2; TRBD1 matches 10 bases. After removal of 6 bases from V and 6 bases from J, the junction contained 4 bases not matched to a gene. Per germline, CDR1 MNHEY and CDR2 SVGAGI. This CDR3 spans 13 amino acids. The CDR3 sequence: CASRRDRGDGYTF. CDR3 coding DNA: TGTGCCAGCAGGCGGGACAGGGGTGATGGCTACACCTTC.

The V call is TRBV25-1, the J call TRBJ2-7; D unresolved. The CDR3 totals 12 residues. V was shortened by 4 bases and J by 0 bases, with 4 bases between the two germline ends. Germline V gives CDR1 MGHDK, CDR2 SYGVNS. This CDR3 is CASSGNSYEQYF. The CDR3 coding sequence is TGTGCCAGCAGTGGGAACTCCTACGAGCAGTACTTC.

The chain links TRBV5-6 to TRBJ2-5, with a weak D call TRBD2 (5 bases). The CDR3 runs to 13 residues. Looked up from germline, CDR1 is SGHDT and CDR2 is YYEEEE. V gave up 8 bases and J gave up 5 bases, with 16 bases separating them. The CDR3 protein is CASWLAPTETQYF. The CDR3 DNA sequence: TGTGCCAGTTGGCTAGCCCCCACGGAGACCCAGTACTTC.

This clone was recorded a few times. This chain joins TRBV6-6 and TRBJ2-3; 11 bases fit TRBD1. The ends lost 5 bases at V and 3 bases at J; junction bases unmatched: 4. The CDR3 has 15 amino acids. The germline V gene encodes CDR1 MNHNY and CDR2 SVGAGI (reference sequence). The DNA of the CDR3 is TGTGCCAGCAGTAACGGACAGGGGGCAACAGATACGCAGTATTTT. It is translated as CASSNGQGATDTQYF.

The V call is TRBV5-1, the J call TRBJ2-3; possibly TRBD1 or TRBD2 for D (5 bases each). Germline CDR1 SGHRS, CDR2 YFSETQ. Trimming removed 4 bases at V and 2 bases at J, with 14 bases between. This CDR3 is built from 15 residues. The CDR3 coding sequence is TGCGCCAGCAGCACCATTTCGGGGACCACAGATACGCAGTATTTT. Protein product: CASSTISGTTDTQYF.

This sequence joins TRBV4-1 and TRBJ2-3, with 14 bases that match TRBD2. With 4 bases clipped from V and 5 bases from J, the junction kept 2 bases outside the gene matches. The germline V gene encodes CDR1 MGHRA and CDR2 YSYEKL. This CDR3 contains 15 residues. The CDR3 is CASSRGLAGGDTQYF. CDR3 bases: TGCGCCAGCAGCCGCGGACTAGCGGGAGGAGATACGCAGTATTTT.

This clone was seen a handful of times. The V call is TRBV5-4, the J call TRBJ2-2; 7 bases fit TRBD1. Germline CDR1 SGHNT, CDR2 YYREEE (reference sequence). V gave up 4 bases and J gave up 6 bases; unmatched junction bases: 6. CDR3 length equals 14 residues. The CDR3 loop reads CASSVDRAAGELFF. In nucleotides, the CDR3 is TGTGCCAGCAGCGTTGACAGGGCGGCCGGGGAGCTGTTTTTT.

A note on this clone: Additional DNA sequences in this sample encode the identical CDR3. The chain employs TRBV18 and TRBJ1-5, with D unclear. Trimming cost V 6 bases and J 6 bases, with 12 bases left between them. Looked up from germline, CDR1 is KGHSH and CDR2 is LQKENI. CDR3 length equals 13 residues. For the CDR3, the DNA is TGTGCCAGCTCCCCGGGGATTGGTCAGCCCCAGCATTTT. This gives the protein CASSPGIGQPQHF. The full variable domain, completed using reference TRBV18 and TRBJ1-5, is NAGVMQNPRHLVRRRGQEARLRCSPMKGHSHVYWYRQLPEEGLKFMVYLQKENIIDESGMPKERFSAEFPKEGPSILRIQQVVRGDSAAYFCASSPGIGQPQHFGDGTRLSIL.

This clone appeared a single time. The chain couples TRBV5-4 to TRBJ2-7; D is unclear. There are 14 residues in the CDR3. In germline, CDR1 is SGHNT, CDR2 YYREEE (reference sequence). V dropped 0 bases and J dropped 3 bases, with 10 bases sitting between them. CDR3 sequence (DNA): TGTGCCAGCAGCTTGGAAGGTCTACTCTACGAGCAGTACTTC. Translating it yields CASSLEGLLYEQYF.

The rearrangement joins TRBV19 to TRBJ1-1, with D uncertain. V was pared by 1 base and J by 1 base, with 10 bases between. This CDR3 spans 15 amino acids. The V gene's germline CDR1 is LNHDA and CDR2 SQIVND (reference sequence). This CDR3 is CASSIGGTRNTEAFF. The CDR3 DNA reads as TGTGCCAGTAGTATAGGAGGTACGAGGAACACTGAAGCTTTCTTT.

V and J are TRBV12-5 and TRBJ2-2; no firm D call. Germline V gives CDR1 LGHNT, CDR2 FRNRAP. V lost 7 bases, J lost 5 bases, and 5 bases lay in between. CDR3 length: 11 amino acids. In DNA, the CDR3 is TGTGCTAGTGCCCGGACCGGGGAGCTGTTTTTT. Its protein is CASARTGELFF.

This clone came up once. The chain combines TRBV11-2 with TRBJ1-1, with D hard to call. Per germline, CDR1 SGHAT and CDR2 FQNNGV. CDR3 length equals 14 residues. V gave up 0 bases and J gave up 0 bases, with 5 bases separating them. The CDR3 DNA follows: TGTGCCAGCAGCTTAGAGAGTATGAACACTGAAGCTTTCTTT. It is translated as CASSLESMNTEAFF.

CDR3 DNA: TGTGCCAGCAGTGTCCGGGGCGGTAACTCCTACAATGAGCAGTTCTTC. Its protein is CASSVRGGNSYNEQFF. The chain uses TRBV6-1 and TRBJ2-1, with D perhaps assigned TRBD1 or TRBD2 (5 bases each). With 4 bases removed from V and 0 bases from J, the gap between germline ends came to 13 bases. CDR3 length: 16 residues. CDR1 MNHNS and CDR2 SASEGT come from the germline V gene.

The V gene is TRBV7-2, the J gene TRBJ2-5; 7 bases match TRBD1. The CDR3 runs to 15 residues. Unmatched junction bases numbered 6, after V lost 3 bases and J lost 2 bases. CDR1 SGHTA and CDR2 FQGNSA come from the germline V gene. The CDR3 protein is CASSLEGTAQETQYF. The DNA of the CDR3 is TGTGCCAGCAGCTTGGAAGGGACAGCACAAGAGACCCAGTACTTC.

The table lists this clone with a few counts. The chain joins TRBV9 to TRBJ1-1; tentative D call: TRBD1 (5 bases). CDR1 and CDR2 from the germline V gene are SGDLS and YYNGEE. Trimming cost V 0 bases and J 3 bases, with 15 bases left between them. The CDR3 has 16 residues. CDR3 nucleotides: TGTGCCAGCAGCGTAGGGGTCCCAGGGACGGACACTGAAGCTTTCTTT. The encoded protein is CASSVGVPGTDTEAFF.

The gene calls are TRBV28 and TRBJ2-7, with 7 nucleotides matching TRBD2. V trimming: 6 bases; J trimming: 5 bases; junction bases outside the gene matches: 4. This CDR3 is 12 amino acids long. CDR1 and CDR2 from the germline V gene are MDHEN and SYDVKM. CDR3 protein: CASRSGVDEQYF. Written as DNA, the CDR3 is TGTGCCAGCAGGAGCGGGGTAGACGAGCAGTACTTC.

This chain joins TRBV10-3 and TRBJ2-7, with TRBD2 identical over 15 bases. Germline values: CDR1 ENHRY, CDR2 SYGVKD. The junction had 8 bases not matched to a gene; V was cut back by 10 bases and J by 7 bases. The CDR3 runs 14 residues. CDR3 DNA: TGTGCCACAAGCGGACTAGCGGGGGGGGGTGAGCAGTACTTC. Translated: CATSGLAGGGEQYF.

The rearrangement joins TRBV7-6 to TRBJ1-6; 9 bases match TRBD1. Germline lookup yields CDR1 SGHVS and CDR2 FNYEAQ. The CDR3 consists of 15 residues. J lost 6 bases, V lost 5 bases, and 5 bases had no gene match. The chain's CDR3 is CASSTGQGSNSPLHF. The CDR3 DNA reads TGTGCCAGCAGCACCGGACAGGGGAGTAATTCACCCCTCCACTTT.

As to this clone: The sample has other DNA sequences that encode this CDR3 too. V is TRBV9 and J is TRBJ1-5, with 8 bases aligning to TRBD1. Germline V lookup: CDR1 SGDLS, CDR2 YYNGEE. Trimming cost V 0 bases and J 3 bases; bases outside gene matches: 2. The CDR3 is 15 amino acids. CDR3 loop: CASSVGDRPNQPQHF. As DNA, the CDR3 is TGTGCCAGCAGCGTAGGGGACAGGCCCAATCAGCCCCAGCATTTT. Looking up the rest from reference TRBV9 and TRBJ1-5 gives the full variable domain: DSGVTQTPKHLITATGQRVTLRCSPRSGDLSVYWYQQSLDQGLQFLIQYYNGEERAKGNILERFSAQQFPDLHSELNLSSLELGDSALYFCASSVGDRPNQPQHFGDGTRLSIL.

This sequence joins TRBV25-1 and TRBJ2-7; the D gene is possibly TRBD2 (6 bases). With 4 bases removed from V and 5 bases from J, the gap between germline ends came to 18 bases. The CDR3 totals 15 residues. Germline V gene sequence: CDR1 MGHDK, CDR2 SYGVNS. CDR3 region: CASSAQDHWGDEQYF. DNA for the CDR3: TGTGCCAGCAGTGCCCAGGATCACTGGGGGGACGAGCAGTACTTC.

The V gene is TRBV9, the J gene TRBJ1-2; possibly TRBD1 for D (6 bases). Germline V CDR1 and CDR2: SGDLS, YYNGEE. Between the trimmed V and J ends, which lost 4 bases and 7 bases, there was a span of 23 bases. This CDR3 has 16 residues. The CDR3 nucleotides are TGTGCCAGCAGCCGGGAGGGGGACACTGTACCTTTTGGCTACACCTTC. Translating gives CASSREGDTVPFGYTF.